The 19 T cell receptor beta chains below were found in one sample sequenced in a study of blood T cells in healthy people across ages (dated by TCRdb to about 2015). The method behind the library was 5' RACE. Sequencing took place on an Illumina HiSeq 2500. A second PCR of 7 to 11 cycles was run with a J-beta primer mix and a sample-barcoded 5' primer. TCRdb cleaned the public reads at Q25 with fastp, built clones with MiXCR and kept in-frame beta chains. Entries that share a CDR3 protein sequence are merged under the most common genes and DNA. The sample table contains about 1.1 million distinct CDR3 sequences; only one count was recorded for about two fifths of them. About 12% of the sample lies in the top ten. The sequenced sample was blood. All receptors come from a man aged 18 to 29 in good health.

This chain links TRBV12-3 or TRBV12-4 with TRBJ2-3; D remains unclear. CDR3 length: 13 amino acids. Deletions cut 2 bases from V and 4 bases from J, with 7 bases between. As DNA, the CDR3 is TGTGCCAGCAGTTTAAATAGGGCAGATACGCAGTATTTT. As protein: CASSLNRADTQYF.

The chain recombines TRBV7-2 with TRBJ1-1; TRBD1 is a possible D gene (5 bases). This CDR3 has 16 residues. Between the trimmed V and J ends, which lost 3 bases and 4 bases, there was a span of 18 bases. CDR1 is SGHTA, CDR2 FQGNSA, per germline. The chain's CDR3 is CASSFRDPRVSTEAFF. CDR3 in DNA: TGTGCCAGCAGCTTCCGGGACCCACGAGTGAGCACTGAAGCTTTCTTT. The full variable domain, in which reference TRBV7-2 and TRBJ1-1 provide the parts outside the CDR3, is GAGVSQSPSNKVTEKGKDVELRCDPISGHTALYWYRQSLGQGLEFLIYFQGNSAPDKSGLPSDRFSAERTGGSVSTLTIQRTQQEDSAVYLCASSFRDPRVSTEAFFGQGTRLTVV.

This clonotype was found a few times. Here the CDR3 reads CASSYPGTRLNTGELFF. CDR3 coding DNA: TGTGCCAGCAGTTACCCCGGGACTAGACTGAACACCGGGGAGCTGTTTTTT. The V gene is TRBV6-2 or TRBV6-3, the J gene TRBJ2-2, with TRBD2 identical over 8 bases. CDR1 is MNHEY and CDR2 is SVGEGT in the germline V gene. Trimming at V came to 2 bases and at J to 1 base, leaving 6 bases not matched to a gene. The length of the CDR3 is 17 residues.

V gene TRBV6-5 combines with J gene TRBJ2-7, with TRBD2 matching over 12 bases. Germline assignment: CDR1 MNHEY and CDR2 SVGAGI. The CDR3 length is 16 residues. With 2 bases clipped from V and 1 base from J, the junction kept 3 bases outside the gene matches. Here the CDR3 reads CASSYQLAGGSYEQYF. As DNA, the CDR3 is TGTGCCAGCAGTTACCAACTAGCGGGGGGTTCCTACGAGCAGTACTTC.

This clonotype was found a few times. This rearrangement joins TRBV20-1 to TRBJ2-7; tentatively, D is TRBD2 (5 bases). Germline loops: CDR1 DFQATT, CDR2 SNEGSKA (reference sequence). V dropped 0 bases and J dropped 10 bases, with 25 bases sitting between them. This CDR3 spans 16 amino acids. The DNA of the CDR3 is TGCAGTGCTAGAGATGACTTTGGGGATCGGGGTTATGTACAGTACTTC. This codes for CSARDDFGDRGYVQYF.

The chain has TRBV3-1 and TRBJ2-3; 9 bases are shared with TRBD2. Germline V gives CDR1 LGHDT, CDR2 YNNKEL (reference sequence). The CDR3 is made up of 16 amino acids. Trimming cost V 0 bases and J 6 bases; bases outside gene matches: 7. This CDR3 is CASSQDRAGGHDTQYF. The CDR3 bases are TGTGCCAGCAGCCAAGATCGAGCGGGGGGCCACGATACGCAGTATTTT.

The J gene is TRBJ1-1, the V gene TRBV6-5; D remains ambiguous. The CDR3 sequence is 13 residues long. The V end lost 6 bases, the J end lost 8 bases, and 16 bases lay between the germline ends. CDR1 MNHEY and CDR2 SVGAGI come from the germline V gene. Here the CDR3 reads CASSLVLQAEAFF. CDR3 sequence (DNA): TGTGCCAGCAGCCTCGTGTTGCAAGCAGAAGCTTTCTTT.

The V gene is TRBV9, the J gene TRBJ2-7; D is unresolved. The CDR3 runs 15 residues. CDR1 is SGDLS and CDR2 is YYNGEE in the germline V gene. The V end lost 1 base, the J end lost 2 bases, and 13 bases lay between the germline ends. CDR3 loop: CASSVRSVPTYEQYF. The CDR3 DNA reads as TGTGCCAGCAGCGTACGCTCGGTACCTACCTACGAGCAGTACTTC.

The chain joins TRBV9 to TRBJ2-1, with D unresolved. Trimming shortened V by 0 bases and J by 6 bases, and 10 bases separated the two germline ends. The CDR3 extends over 14 amino acids. The germline CDR1 and CDR2 sequences are SGDLS and YYNGEE. In DNA, the CDR3 is TGTGCCAGCAGCGTAGACAGCCACCCCAATGAGCAGTTCTTC. Residues: CASSVDSHPNEQFF.

The chain couples TRBV12-3 or TRBV12-4 to TRBJ2-3; perhaps TRBD1 as D (5 bases). This CDR3 has 14 amino acids. V lost 6 bases and J lost 4, with 14 bases in between. The chain's CDR3 is CASREDDRSDTQYF. CDR3 nucleotide sequence: TGTGCCAGCAGGGAAGATGACAGATCAGATACGCAGTATTTT.

V is TRBV19 and J is TRBJ1-2; D is ambiguous. Germline CDR1 is LNHDA and CDR2 is SQIVND (reference sequence). The CDR3 totals 13 residues. V was trimmed by 10 bases and J by 4 bases, leaving 16 bases between them. The CDR3 loop is CATLGAGTYGYTF. CDR3 bases: TGTGCCACCCTAGGAGCGGGTACCTATGGCTACACCTTC.

The chain combines TRBV6-5 with TRBJ2-7; 8 positions match TRBD1. Looked up from germline, CDR1 is MNHEY and CDR2 is SVGAGI. V lost 5 bases, J lost 1 base, and 7 bases stayed unmatched. The CDR3 has 15 amino acids. CDR3 nucleotides: TGTGCCAGCAGTCACCGGACAGGGTTATCCTACGAGCAGTACTTC. Translating it yields CASSHRTGLSYEQYF.

This clonotype turned up a few times. This chain links TRBV9 with TRBJ2-3; D might be TRBD1 (6 bases). The germline CDR1 and CDR2 sequences are SGDLS and YYNGEE. V lost 3 bases, J lost 2 bases, and 16 bases lay in between. The CDR3 covers 16 residues. CDR3 sequence: CASSDAGDTYTDTQYF. The CDR3 region has the DNA TGTGCCAGCAGCGACGCCGGGGACACTTACACAGATACGCAGTATTTT.

On this clonotype: Its ends do not fully match the called genes, so a read error is possible. The V and J genes are TRBV3-1 and TRBJ2-5; D ambiguous. Matching the DNA end better, TRBJ2-7 makes the J call doubtful. This CDR3 region has 15 residues. From germline, CDR1 is LGHDT and CDR2 YNNKEL (reference sequence). In DNA form, the CDR3 reads TGTGCCTGCAGCCAAGATCGAACAGTGTCCTACGAGCAGTACTTC. This gives the protein CACSQDRTVSYEQYF.

In its sample, this clonotype was seen a few times. This chain joins TRBV7-2 and TRBJ2-1; D perhaps matches TRBD1 (6 bases). This CDR3 spans 15 amino acids. Germline loops: CDR1 SGHTA, CDR2 FQGNSA. Trimming took 1 base from V and 10 from J, leaving 17 bases between them. This chain's CDR3 is CASSLVRGTHREQFF. DNA of the CDR3: TGTGCCAGCAGCTTAGTTAGGGGGACACATCGAGAGCAGTTCTTC.

This clonotype was found a few times. The rearrangement uses TRBV6-6 and TRBJ2-2, with TRBD2 matching 7 bases. There are 17 residues in the CDR3. V gave up 6 bases and J gave up 3 bases; unmatched junction bases: 13. Germline lookup yields CDR1 MNHNY and CDR2 SVGAGI (reference sequence). CDR3 bases: TGTGCCAGCAGCCCCTGGGGTAGCGGGTTCGACACCGGGGAGCTGTTTTTT. Amino acid sequence: CASSPWGSGFDTGELFF.

The sample holds a few counts of this clonotype. The chain links TRBV29-1 to TRBJ1-2; no definite D call. Trimming shortened V by 3 bases and J by 4 bases, and 12 bases separated the two germline ends. This CDR3 spans 13 amino acids. Germline V gene data show CDR1 as SQVTM and CDR2 as ANQGSEA. CDR3 sequence: CSVDPTSRYGYTF. The DNA of the CDR3 is TGCAGCGTTGATCCGACAAGCCGCTATGGCTACACCTTC.

In this sample, this clonotype turned up a few times. The chain links TRBV14 to TRBJ2-3, with 9 positions matching TRBD1. CDR3 size: 16 residues. Germline V gene sequence: CDR1 SGHDN, CDR2 FVKESK. V lost 4 bases, J lost 6 bases, and 11 bases stayed unmatched. The CDR3 is CASSLFRDRDRDTQYF. CDR3 bases: TGTGCCAGCAGCCTCTTCCGGGACAGGGATAGGGATACGCAGTATTTT.

This clonotype was detected a few times. The chain couples TRBV12-3 or TRBV12-4 to TRBJ2-3; 7 bases agree with TRBD1. Trimming at V came to 3 bases and at J to 9 bases, leaving 3 bases not matched to a gene. The CDR3 extends over 12 amino acids. The CDR3 DNA is TGTGCCAGCAGTTTGAAGGGGGCGACGCAGTATTTT. Translated: CASSLKGATQYF.